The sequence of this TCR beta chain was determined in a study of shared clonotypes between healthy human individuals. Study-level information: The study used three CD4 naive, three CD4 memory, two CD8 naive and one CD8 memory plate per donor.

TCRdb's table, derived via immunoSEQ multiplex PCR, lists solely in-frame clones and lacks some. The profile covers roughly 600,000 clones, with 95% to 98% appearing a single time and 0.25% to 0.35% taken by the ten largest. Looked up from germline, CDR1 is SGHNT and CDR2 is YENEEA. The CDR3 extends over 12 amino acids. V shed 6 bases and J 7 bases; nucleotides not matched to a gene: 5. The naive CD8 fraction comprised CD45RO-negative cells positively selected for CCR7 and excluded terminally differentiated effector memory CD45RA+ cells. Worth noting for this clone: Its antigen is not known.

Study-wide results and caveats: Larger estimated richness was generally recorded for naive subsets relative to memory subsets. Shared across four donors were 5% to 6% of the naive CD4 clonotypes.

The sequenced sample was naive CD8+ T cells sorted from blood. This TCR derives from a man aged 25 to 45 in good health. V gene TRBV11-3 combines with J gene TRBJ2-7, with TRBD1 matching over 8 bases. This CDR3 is CASSTTGGEQYF. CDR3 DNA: TGTGCCAGCAGTACCACAGGGGGGGAGCAGTACTTC. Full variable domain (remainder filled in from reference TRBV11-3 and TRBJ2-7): EAGVVQSPRYKIIEKKQPVAFWCNPISGHNTLYWYLQNLGQGPELLIRYENEEAVDDSQLPKDRFSAERLKGVDSTLKIQPAELGDSAVYLCASSTTGGEQYFGPGTRLTVT.